The 29 T cell receptor beta chains reported below all come from one sample, sequenced in a study of shared clonotypes between healthy human individuals. Method: immunoSEQ multiplex PCR; TCRdb's copy keeps in-frame clones and lacks some. The sample holds approximately 980,000 clones, 76% seen once. Sequenced: memory CD4+ T cells sorted from blood. Subset denoted: CD45RA-negative fraction. These receptor sequences come from a man in his late teens or twenties in good health.

This sequence joins TRBV14 and TRBJ1-3, with no clear D. Germline V gives CDR1 SGHDN, CDR2 FVKESK. V lost 5 bases and J 5 bases, leaving 4 bases between the germline ends. CDR3 length equals 11 residues. CDR3 sequence reads: CASSIRNTIYF. The CDR3 nucleotides are TGTGCCAGCAGCATCCGAAACACCATATATTTT.

The CDR3 DNA follows: TGCGCCAGCAGCCAAGGAGTCCTAACTAGCGGGGGGGATGATGAGCAGTTCTTC. The encoded protein is CASSQGVLTSGGDDEQFF. The chain carries TRBV4-1 and TRBJ2-1; 13 bases are a match to TRBD2. The CDR3 is 18 amino acids. CDR1 and CDR2 from the germline V gene are MGHRA and YSYEKL. V trimming: 1 base; J trimming: 8 bases; junction bases outside the gene matches: 11.

V usage is TRBV2 and J usage is TRBJ2-7; D not certain. Germline V gene sequence: CDR1 SNHLY, CDR2 FYNNEI. The V and J ends lost 10 bases and 0 bases respectively, with 16 bases between them. The CDR3 is 14 amino acids. The CDR3 DNA reads TGTGCCACCAAATCGATCCAAGCCTCCTACGAGCAGTACTTC. This codes for CATKSIQASYEQYF. Full variable domain (rest looked up from reference TRBV2 and TRBJ2-7): EPEVTQTPSHQVTQMGQEVILRCVPISNHLYFYWYRQILGQKVEFLVSFYNNEISEKSEIFDDQFSVERPDGSNFTLKIRSTKLEDSAMYFCATKSIQASYEQYFGPGTRLTVT.

The chain combines TRBV29-1 with TRBJ1-1; possible D gene TRBD1, 6 bases. The V end lost 2 bases, the J end lost 10 bases, and 11 bases lay between the germline ends. Germline values: CDR1 SQVTM, CDR2 ANQGSEA. The CDR3 consists of 11 residues. The CDR3 DNA is TGCAGCGTTGAATCGACAGGATCAGCTTTCTTT. It encodes CSVESTGSAFF.

This chain connects TRBV5-6 to TRBJ1-2; D remains unclear. Trimming removed 1 base from V and 4 bases from J, with 11 bases in between. The CDR3 sequence is 14 residues long. The germline V gene has CDR1 SGHDT and CDR2 YYEEEE. The CDR3 nucleotides are TGTGCCAGCAGCTTGAGTGGACCGGCCTATGGCTACACCTTC. Protein: CASSLSGPAYGYTF.

This clone appeared a single time. The chain has TRBV7-9 and TRBJ1-2, with D perhaps TRBD1 (5 bases). The V gene's germline CDR1 is SEHNR and CDR2 FQNEAQ (reference sequence). The length of the CDR3 is 15 residues. Trimming stripped 7 bases from V and 5 bases from J, with 20 bases between. CDR3 DNA sequence: TGTGCCAGCACCCCCATGGGGGGGAATGAGTATGGCTACACCTTC. Translating gives CASTPMGGNEYGYTF.

The chain has TRBV7-2 and TRBJ2-2, with 10 nucleotides matching TRBD2. Germline V gene lookup returns CDR1 SGHTA and CDR2 FQGNSA. The CDR3 is made up of 19 amino acids. The V gene end was trimmed by 0 bases and the J gene end by 8 bases; junction bases not matched to a gene: 15. Here the CDR3 DNA reads TGTGCCAGCAGCTTAGCGCGACTAGCGGGTGTTCAATTGGCGGGGGAGCTGTTTTTT. Residues: CASSLARLAGVQLAGELFF.

This clone was found a few times. V usage is TRBV7-9 and J usage is TRBJ2-5; D may be TRBD1 (6 bases). V dropped 5 bases and J dropped 5 bases, with 6 bases sitting between them. The CDR3 runs 11 residues. Germline CDR1 reads SEHNR; CDR2 reads FQNEAQ (reference sequence). The CDR3 DNA reads TGTGCCAGCAGCACAGGGGAGACCCAGTACTTC. Residues: CASSTGETQYF.

The gene calls are TRBV28 and TRBJ2-5; possible D gene TRBD1, 6 bases. The V and J ends lost 8 bases and 5 bases respectively, with 21 bases between them. This CDR3 contains 15 residues. Germline values: CDR1 MDHEN, CDR2 SYDVKM. CDR3 coding DNA: TGTGCCAGCTCCAACCGACAGGCTTTACGGGAGACCCAGTACTTC. Translating it yields CASSNRQALRETQYF.

The chain couples TRBV6-6 to TRBJ2-1; 14 bases align to TRBD2. CDR1 and CDR2 (germline): MNHNY, SVGAGI (reference sequence). J was trimmed by 8 bases and V by 6 bases; bases with no gene match: 6. The CDR3 runs 15 residues. The CDR3 is CASRATSGGAHEQFF. CDR3 DNA sequence: TGTGCCAGCAGGGCGACTAGCGGGGGGGCCCATGAGCAGTTCTTC.

This clone occurred once. Distinct nucleotide sequences in the sample also encode this CDR3. V gene TRBV5-4 combines with J gene TRBJ2-2; 11 bases line up with TRBD2. J was trimmed by 2 bases and V by 3 bases; bases with no gene match: 3. The CDR3 runs 16 residues. Germline-derived CDR1 and CDR2 are SGHNT and YYREEE (reference sequence). The CDR3 here is CASSSGTSGNTGELFF. CDR3 bases: TGTGCCAGCAGCTCGGGGACTAGCGGAAACACCGGGGAGCTGTTTTTT.

The V call is TRBV18, the J call TRBJ2-5; 8 bases match TRBD1. CDR1 KGHSH and CDR2 LQKENI come from the germline V gene. The ends lost 0 bases at V and 3 bases at J; junction bases unmatched: 0. The CDR3 covers 14 residues. CDR3 in amino acids: CASSPPTGEETQYF. The CDR3 region has the DNA TGTGCCAGCTCACCACCGACAGGGGAAGAGACCCAGTACTTC.

The chain uses TRBV18 and TRBJ2-3; 16 nucleotides match TRBD2. The junction had 5 bases not matched to a gene; V was cut back by 6 bases and J by 2 bases. The CDR3 is 17 residues long. Germline loops: CDR1 KGHSH, CDR2 LQKENI. The CDR3 region has the DNA TGTGCCAGCTCTCCCGGGACTAGCGGGAGGGCCACAGATACGCAGTATTTT. It encodes CASSPGTSGRATDTQYF.

The chain couples TRBV6-6 to TRBJ2-2, with TRBD1 matching over 10 bases. CDR3 length: 15 residues. The V gene end was trimmed by 5 bases and the J gene end by 4 bases; junction bases not matched to a gene: 4. In germline, CDR1 is MNHNY, CDR2 SVGAGI (reference sequence). The CDR3 DNA is TGTGCCAGCAGTCACTGGGACAGGGGCACCGGGGAGCTGTTTTTT. This encodes CASSHWDRGTGELFF.

V is TRBV7-9 and J is TRBJ2-6; no firm D call. The CDR3 contains 17 residues. From germline, CDR1 is SEHNR and CDR2 FQNEAQ (reference sequence). V was shortened by 3 bases and J by 0 bases, with 12 bases between the two germline ends. The CDR3 DNA reads TGTGCCAGCAGCTTCTACAGAGGCTTCTCTGGGGCCAACGTCCTGACTTTC. It encodes CASSFYRGFSGANVLTF.

CDR3 loop: CASSPGWGGVSNQPQHF. The DNA for the CDR3 is TGTGCCAGCTCACCAGGTTGGGGAGGGGTGAGCAATCAGCCCCAGCATTTT. The chain joins TRBV18 to TRBJ1-5; D is possibly TRBD1 (5 bases). V dropped 2 bases and J dropped 1 base, with 15 bases sitting between them. The CDR3 runs to 17 residues. CDR1 and CDR2 (germline): KGHSH, LQKENI.

This chain links TRBV27 with TRBJ1-6; 9 bases are shared with TRBD1. The CDR3 contains 17 residues. Germline CDR1 reads MNHEY; CDR2 reads SMNVEV (reference sequence). Germline trimming cut 6 bases from V and 10 bases from J; bases unmatched to any gene: 16. The CDR3 nucleotides are TGTGCCAGCAGCTTAATTCCGGGACAGGGTTTTGGGTCACCCCTCCACTTT. As protein: CASSLIPGQGFGSPLHF.

The genes are TRBV5-5 and TRBJ2-7; 8 bases agree with TRBD1. The CDR3 has 15 residues. Germline assignment: CDR1 SGHKS and CDR2 YYEKEE (reference sequence). The J segment lost 2 bases and the V segment lost 3 bases, leaving 7 bases of the junction unmatched. The CDR3 is CASSSRQGLTYEQYF. The CDR3 nucleotides read TGTGCCAGCAGCTCAAGACAGGGGCTCACCTACGAGCAGTACTTC.

V gene TRBV5-1 combines with J gene TRBJ2-5, with D perhaps TRBD1 (6 bases). There are 14 residues in the CDR3. Germline CDR1 reads SGHRS; CDR2 reads YFSETQ. Trimming took 4 bases from V and 2 from J, leaving 12 bases between them. CDR3 sequence reads: CASSTGQLQETQYF. CDR3 bases: TGCGCCAGCAGCACCGGACAGTTACAAGAGACCCAGTACTTC.

There are a few counts of this clone. The CDR3 sequence is CASSYSGTANYGYTF. The CDR3 DNA sequence: TGTGCCAGCAGTTACTCGGGGACAGCTAACTATGGCTACACCTTC. This chain links TRBV6-5 with TRBJ1-2, with 7 nucleotides matching TRBD1. V was clipped by 0 bases and J by 0 bases; unmatched bases: 1. The CDR3 contains 15 residues. The V gene's germline CDR1 is MNHEY and CDR2 SVGAGI.

This chain links TRBV28 with TRBJ2-3; D ambiguous. The CDR3 covers 15 residues. The V gene's germline CDR1 is MDHEN and CDR2 SYDVKM. Trimming took off 2 bases at V and 1 base at J, with 10 bases between the two ends. The CDR3 loop is CASSLGRPRTDTQYF. The CDR3 coding sequence is TGTGCCAGCAGTTTAGGGCGCCCCCGCACAGATACGCAGTATTTT.

This chain joins TRBV27 and TRBJ2-2; 7 nucleotides align to TRBD1. CDR3 length equals 16 residues. The trim removed 6 bases at V and 5 bases at J, leaving 12 bases unmatched. Germline CDR1 MNHEY, CDR2 SMNVEV (reference sequence). The CDR3 spells CASSPRGTVETGELFF. CDR3 coding DNA: TGTGCCAGCAGCCCCCGTGGGACAGTAGAAACCGGGGAGCTGTTTTTT.

The V call is TRBV4-3, the J call TRBJ2-1; D remains unclear. Trimming pared 0 bases from V and 4 bases from J, leaving 10 bases between. The germline V gene encodes CDR1 LGHNA and CDR2 YSLEER. The CDR3 totals 15 residues. The DNA for the CDR3 is TGCGCCAGCAGCCAAGACTATGGCAGATACAATGAGCAGTTCTTC. It yields the protein CASSQDYGRYNEQFF.

This clone was observed a few times. V usage is TRBV7-8 and J usage is TRBJ2-2; 8 bases map to TRBD1. With 0 bases clipped from V and 0 bases from J, the junction kept 0 bases outside the gene matches. The CDR3 is 16 amino acids. Germline CDR1 SGHVS, CDR2 FQNEAQ. As DNA, the CDR3 is TGTGCCAGCAGCTTAGCGACAGGGGCGAACACCGGGGAGCTGTTTTTT. Protein sequence: CASSLATGANTGELFF.

The chain combines TRBV29-1 with TRBJ2-1, with TRBD1 matching over 9 bases. CDR1 and CDR2 (germline): SQVTM, ANQGSEA. The CDR3 has 14 amino acids. V was pared by 5 bases and J by 10 bases, with 12 bases of the junction left unmatched. The CDR3 region is CSVKSGTGITEQFF. The CDR3 DNA reads TGCAGCGTTAAATCCGGGACAGGGATTACCGAGCAGTTCTTC.

This chain connects TRBV6-6 to TRBJ2-7; TRBD2 agrees at 9 bases. The CDR3 loop spans 14 amino acids. The ends lost 2 bases at V and 2 bases at J; junction bases unmatched: 1. Germline V gene sequence: CDR1 MNHNY, CDR2 SVGAGI (reference sequence). Here the CDR3 reads CASSYGGGAYEQYF. The CDR3 DNA is TGTGCCAGCAGTTACGGCGGGGGGGCCTACGAGCAGTACTTC.

The V call is TRBV6-1, the J call TRBJ1-2; TRBD1 aligns across 7 bases. The V gene's germline CDR1 is MNHNS and CDR2 SASEGT. The ends lost 6 bases at V and 1 base at J; junction bases unmatched: 8. CDR3 length: 15 residues. Written as DNA, the CDR3 is TGTGCCAGCAGCGCACAGGGGCTCATTAACTATGGCTACACCTTC. Its translation is CASSAQGLINYGYTF.

Only a few counts were recorded for this clone. This chain links TRBV5-6 with TRBJ1-1; D remains ambiguous. There are 15 residues in the CDR3. The germline V and J ends were trimmed by 4 bases and 1 base, with 14 bases remaining between them. Per the germline V gene, CDR1 is SGHDT and CDR2 is YYEEEE. The CDR3 region has the DNA TGTGCCAGCAGCCCGGGGTGGGGATCGAACACTGAAGCTTTCTTT. Translated, it gives CASSPGWGSNTEAFF.

This clone was counted a single time. V usage is TRBV12-5 and J usage is TRBJ2-5; possibly TRBD2 for D (7 bases). CDR3 length: 16 amino acids. Germline CDR1 and CDR2: LGHNT and FRNRAP. The ends were cut back, 0 bases at V and 6 bases at J, with 17 bases in the middle. CDR3 in amino acids: CASGLVFPGEGKTQYF. The DNA of the CDR3 is TGTGCTAGTGGTTTGGTATTTCCAGGGGAGGGGAAGACCCAGTACTTC.